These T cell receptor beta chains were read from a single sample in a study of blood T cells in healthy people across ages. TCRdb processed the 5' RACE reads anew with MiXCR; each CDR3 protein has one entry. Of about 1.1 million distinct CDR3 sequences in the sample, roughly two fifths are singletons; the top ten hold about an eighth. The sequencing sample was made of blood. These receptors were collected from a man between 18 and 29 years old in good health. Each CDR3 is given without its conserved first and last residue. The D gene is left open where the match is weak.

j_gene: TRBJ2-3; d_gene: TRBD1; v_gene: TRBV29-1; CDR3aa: SAKGQGARGLSDTQY
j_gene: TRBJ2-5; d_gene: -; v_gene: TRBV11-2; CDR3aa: ASSLTASDVETQY
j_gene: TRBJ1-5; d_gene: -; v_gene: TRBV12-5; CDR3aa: ASGLVGEAGNQPQH
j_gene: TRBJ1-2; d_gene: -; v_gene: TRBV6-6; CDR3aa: ANSSFGEETNYGYT
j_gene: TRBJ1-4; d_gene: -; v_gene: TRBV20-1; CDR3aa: SAPPRGGGFGEKLF
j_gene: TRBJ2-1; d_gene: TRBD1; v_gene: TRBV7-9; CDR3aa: ASIPRTGRSPDNEQF
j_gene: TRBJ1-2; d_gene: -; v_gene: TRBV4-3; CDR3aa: ASSQERGVGGYT
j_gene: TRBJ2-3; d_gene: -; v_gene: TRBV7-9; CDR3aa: ASSPPSGGRVDTQY
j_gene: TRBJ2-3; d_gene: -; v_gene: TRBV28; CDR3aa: ASSFAGSGGTDTQY
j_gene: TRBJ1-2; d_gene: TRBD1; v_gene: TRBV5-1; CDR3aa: ASSLGQGSNYGYT
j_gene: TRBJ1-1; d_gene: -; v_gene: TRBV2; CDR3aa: ASRNDRENTEAF
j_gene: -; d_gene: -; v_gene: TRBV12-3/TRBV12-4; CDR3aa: ASSVAAKSYEQY
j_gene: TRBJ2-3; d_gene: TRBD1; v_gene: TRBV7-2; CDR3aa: ASSSREGQEY
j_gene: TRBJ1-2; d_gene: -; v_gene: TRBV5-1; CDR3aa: ASSSGQMPNYGYT
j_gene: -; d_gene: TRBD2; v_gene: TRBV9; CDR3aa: ASSVGGGTSGYNEQY
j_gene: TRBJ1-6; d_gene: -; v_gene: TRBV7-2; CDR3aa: ASSLNYNSPLH
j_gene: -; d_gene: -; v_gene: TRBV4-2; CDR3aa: ASSQGVVPGAYEQY
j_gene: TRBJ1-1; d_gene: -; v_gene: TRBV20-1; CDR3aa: GATEDRNTEAF
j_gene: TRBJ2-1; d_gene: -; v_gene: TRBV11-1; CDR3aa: ASSLNSNEQF
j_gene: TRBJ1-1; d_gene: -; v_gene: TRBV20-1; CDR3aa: SARDSNTEAF
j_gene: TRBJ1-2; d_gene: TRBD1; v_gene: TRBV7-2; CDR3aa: ASSLGPGQNYGYT
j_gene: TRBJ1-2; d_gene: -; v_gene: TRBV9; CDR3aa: ASSVGLGEARDLSGYT
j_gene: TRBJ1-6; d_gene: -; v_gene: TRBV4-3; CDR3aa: ASSQGGVLMGPLH
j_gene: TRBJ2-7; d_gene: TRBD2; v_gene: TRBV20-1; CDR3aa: SARPPSGGFLYEQY
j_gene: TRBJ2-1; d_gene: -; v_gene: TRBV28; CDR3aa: ASSFPSTGRLTYNEQF
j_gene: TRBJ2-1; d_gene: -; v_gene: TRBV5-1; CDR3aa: ASSLGGYNEQF
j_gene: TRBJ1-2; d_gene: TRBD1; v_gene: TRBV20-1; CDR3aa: SARDQQGANYGYT
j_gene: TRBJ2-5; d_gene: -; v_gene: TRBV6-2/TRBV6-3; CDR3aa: ASSHLINIGPSNEQY
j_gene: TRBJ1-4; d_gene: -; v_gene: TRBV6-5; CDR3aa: ASSFRLRGTNEKLF
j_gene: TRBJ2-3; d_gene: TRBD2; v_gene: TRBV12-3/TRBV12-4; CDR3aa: ASSLNSGGGSTDTQY
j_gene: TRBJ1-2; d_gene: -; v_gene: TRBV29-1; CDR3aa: SVVSRTRNYGYT
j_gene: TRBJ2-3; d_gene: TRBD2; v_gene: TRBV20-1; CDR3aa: SPKWEGSDTQY
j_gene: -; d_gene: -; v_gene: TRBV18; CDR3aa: VSSKNRDSEQY
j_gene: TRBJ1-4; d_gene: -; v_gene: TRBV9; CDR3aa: ARSGARGTNEKLF
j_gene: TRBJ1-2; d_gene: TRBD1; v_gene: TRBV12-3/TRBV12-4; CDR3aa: ASSNDRGHGYT
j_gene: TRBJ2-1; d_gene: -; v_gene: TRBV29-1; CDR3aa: SVPAGPYNEQF
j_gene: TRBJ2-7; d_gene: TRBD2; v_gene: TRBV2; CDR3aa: ASISGAEEKQY
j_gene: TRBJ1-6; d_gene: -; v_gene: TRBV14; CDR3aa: ASKASGTPYNSPLH
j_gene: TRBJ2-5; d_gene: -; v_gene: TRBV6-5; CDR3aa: ASSFRTVQETQY
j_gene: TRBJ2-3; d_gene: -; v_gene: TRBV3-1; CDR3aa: ASGRGLRSTDTQY
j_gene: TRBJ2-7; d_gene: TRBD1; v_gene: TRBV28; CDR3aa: ASLDRGVEQY
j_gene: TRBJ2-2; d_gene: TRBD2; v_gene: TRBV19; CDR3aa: ASHYSGANTGELF
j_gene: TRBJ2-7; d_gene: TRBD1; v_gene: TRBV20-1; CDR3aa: SAAPWDSYEQY
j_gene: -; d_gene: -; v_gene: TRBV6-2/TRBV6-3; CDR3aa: ASSDRPDSYEQY
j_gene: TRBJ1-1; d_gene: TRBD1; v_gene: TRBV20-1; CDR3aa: SARLLRQGRMNTEAF
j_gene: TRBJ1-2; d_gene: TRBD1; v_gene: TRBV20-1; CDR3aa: SATRQGDGYT
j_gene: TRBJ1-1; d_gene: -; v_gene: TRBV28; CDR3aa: ASSGRMNTEAF
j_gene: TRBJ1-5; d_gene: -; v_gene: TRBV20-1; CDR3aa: SVGGSGNQPQH
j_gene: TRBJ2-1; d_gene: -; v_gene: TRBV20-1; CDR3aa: SASLLSVGDPEGEQF
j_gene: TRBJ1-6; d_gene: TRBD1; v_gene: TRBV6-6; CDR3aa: ASSYRGTDSPLH
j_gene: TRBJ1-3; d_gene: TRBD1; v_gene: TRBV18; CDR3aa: ASSPGQGTSGNTIY
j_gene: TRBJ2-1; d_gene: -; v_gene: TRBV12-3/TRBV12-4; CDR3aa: ASSLAVGGRKDNEQF
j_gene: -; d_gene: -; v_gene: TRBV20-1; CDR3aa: SAGTSYNEQY
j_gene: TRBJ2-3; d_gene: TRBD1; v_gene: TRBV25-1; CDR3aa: ASGDLDRADTQY
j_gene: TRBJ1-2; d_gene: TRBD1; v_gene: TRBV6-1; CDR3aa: ASSASGTGGALGGYT